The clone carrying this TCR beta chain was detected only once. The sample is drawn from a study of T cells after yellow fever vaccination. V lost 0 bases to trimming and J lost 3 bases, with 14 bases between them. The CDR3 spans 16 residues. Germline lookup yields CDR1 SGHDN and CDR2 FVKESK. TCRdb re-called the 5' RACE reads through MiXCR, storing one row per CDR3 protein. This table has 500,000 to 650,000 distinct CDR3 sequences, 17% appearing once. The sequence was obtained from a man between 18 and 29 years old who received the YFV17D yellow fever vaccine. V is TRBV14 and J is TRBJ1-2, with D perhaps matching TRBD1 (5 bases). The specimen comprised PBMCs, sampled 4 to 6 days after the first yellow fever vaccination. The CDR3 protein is CASSQDFVVQDYGYTF. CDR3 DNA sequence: TGTGCCAGCAGCCAAGATTTCGTTGTACAGGACTATGGCTACACCTTC. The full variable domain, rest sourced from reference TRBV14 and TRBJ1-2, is EAGVTQFPSHSVIEKGQTVTLRCDPISGHDNLYWYRRVMGKEIKFLLHFVKESKQDESGMPNNRFLAERTGGTYSTLKVQPAELEDSGVYFCASSQDFVVQDYGYTFGSGTRLTVV.